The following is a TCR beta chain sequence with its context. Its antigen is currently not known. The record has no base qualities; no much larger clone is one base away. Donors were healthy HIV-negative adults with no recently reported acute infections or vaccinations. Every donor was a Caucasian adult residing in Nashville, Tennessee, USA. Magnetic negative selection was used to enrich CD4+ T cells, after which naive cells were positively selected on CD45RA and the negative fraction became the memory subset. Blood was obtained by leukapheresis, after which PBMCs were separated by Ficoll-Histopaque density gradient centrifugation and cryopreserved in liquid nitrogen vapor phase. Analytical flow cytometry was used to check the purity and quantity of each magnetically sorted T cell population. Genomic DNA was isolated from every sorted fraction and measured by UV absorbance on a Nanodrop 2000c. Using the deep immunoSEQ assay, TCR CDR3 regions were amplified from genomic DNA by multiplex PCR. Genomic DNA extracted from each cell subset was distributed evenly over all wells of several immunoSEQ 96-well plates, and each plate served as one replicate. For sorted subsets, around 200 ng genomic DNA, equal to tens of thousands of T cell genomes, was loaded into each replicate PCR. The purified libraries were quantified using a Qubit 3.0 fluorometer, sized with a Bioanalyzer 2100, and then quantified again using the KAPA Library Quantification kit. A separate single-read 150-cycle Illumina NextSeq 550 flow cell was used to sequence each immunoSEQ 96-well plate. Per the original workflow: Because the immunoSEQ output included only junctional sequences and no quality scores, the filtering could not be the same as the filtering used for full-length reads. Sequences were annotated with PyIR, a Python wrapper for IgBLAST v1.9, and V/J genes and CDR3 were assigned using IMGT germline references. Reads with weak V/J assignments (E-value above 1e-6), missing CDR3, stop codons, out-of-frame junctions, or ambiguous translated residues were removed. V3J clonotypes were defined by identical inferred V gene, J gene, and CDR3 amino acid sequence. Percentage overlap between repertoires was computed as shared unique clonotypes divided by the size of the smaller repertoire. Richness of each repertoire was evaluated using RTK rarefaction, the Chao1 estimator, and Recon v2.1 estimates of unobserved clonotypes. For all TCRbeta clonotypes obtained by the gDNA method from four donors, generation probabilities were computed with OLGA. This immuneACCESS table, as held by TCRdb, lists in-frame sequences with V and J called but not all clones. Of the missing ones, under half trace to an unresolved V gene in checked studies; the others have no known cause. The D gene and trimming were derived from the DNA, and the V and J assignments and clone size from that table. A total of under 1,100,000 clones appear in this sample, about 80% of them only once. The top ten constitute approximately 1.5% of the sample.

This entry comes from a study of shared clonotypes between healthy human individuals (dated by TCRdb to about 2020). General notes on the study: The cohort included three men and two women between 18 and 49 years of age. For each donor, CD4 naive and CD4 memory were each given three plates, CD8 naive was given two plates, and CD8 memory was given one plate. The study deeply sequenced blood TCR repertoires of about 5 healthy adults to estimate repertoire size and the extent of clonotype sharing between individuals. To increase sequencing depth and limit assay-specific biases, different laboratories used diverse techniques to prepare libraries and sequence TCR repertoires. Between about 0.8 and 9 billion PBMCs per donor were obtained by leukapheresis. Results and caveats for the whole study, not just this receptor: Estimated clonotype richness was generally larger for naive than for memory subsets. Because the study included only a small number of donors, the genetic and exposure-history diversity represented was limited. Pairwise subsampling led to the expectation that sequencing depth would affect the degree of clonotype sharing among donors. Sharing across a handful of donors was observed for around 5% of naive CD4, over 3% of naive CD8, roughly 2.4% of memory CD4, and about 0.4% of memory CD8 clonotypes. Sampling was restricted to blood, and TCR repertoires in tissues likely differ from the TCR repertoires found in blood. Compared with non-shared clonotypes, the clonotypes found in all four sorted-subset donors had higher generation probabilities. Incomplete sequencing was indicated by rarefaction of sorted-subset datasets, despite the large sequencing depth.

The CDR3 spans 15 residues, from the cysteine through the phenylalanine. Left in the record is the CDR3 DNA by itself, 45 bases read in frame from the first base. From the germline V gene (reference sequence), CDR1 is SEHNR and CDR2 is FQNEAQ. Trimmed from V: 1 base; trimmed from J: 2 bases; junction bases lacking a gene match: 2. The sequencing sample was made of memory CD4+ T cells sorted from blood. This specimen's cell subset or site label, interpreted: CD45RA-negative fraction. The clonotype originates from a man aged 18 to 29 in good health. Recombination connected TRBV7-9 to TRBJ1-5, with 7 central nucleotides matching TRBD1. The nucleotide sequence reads TGTGCCAGCAGCTTAGGGACAGGCCGCAATCAGCCCCAGCATTTT. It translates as CASSLGTGRNQPQHF.